This T cell receptor (beta chain) was obtained from a study of identical twins. Notes on the study in general: For out-of-frame beta sequences, excess twin sharing was weaker. There were fewer insertions in abundant cord blood beta clonotypes, but memory repertoires showed no such pattern.

This CDR3 is built from 15 residues. Germline CDR1 SGHTA, CDR2 FQGNSA. The junction had 5 bases not matched to a gene; V was cut back by 0 bases and J by 4 bases. Unique molecular identifiers were present on the cDNA, and a universal primer site came from template switching. TCRdb reprocessed the 5' RACE reads with MiXCR, giving one entry per CDR3 protein. The sample lists 550,000 to 700,000 distinct CDR3 sequences, 7.5% to 10% occurring once. This clonotype has only a few counts. What it binds is not known. These data were likewise used in another study, on yellow fever vaccine responses in identical twins.

The chain has TRBV7-2 and TRBJ1-2, with 7 bases identical to TRBD1. The receptor was isolated from a woman aged 18-29 years in good health. Sequenced input: PBMCs. CDR3 sequence reads: CASSLAKGASYGYTF. The CDR3 DNA is TGTGCCAGCAGCTTAGCCAAGGGGGCTTCCTATGGCTACACCTTC.